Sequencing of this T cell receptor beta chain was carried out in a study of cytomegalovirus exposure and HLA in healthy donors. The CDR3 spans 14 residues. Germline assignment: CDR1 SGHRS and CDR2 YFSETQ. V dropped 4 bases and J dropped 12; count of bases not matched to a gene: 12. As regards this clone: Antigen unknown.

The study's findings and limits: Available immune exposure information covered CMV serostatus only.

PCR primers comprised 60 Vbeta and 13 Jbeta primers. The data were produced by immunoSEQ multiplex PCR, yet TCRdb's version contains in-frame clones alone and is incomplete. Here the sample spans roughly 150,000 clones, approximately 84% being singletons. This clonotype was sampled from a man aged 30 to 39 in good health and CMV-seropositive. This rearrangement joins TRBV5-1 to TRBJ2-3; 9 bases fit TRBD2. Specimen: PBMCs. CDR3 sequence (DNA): TGCGCCAGCAGCGAAGGGACTAGCTCCTTAACCCAGTATTTT. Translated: CASSEGTSSLTQYF.